The text below deals with one T cell receptor (beta chain). Using immunoSEQ multiplex PCR, the repertoire was profiled, and TCRdb retains in-frame clones only, with some absent. The sample shows approximately 120,000 clones, roughly nine tenths of them seen only once. The germline V and J ends were trimmed by 6 bases and 1 base, with 13 bases remaining between them. The germline V gene encodes CDR1 MDHEN and CDR2 SYDVKM. The CDR3 totals 14 residues. These data belong to a study of PD-1 blockade in mismatch repair-deficient tumors. Background on the study: Patients had 12 to 13 mismatch repair-deficient cancer types and were previously treated and progressing.

This sample comprised peripheral blood, obtained 44 weeks after starting pembrolizumab. This rearrangement joins TRBV28 to TRBJ2-7; D not certain. This TCR derives from an adult with mismatch repair-deficient cancer. The CDR3, as DNA: TGTGCCAGCAGCCCCCGGACGGGTTCCTACGAGCAGTACTTC. Amino acids: CASSPRTGSYEQYF.